Listed below are T cell receptor beta chains from one sample, sequenced in a study of CD8 T cells in ankylosing spondylitis. TCRdb used MiXCR to reprocess the 5' RACE reads, holding one entry per CDR3 protein. Here the sample spans approximately 290,000 distinct CDR3 sequences, less than 25% being singletons. The sequencing sample was made of blood, either unsorted or a sorted T cell fraction (not recorded which). The receptors were gathered from a female donor with ankylosing spondylitis or in good health (not recorded which). Each CDR3 is given with its conserved first and last residue. D genes are given only for firm matches. Clone size is shown for a subset of rows, as once, few, many or a class of expanded clone.

j_call d_call clone_size v_call cdr3_aa cdr3_nt
TRBJ2-2 NA NA TRBV12-3/TRBV12-4 CASSPPVYTGELFF TGTGCCAGCAGTCCGCCCGTGTACACCGGGGAGCTGTTTTTT
TRBJ2-1 TRBD2 few TRBV7-6 CASSPGLAGGPGEQFF TGTGCCAGCAGCCCGGGACTAGCGGGAGGGCCGGGTGAGCAGTTCTTC
TRBJ1-2 NA few TRBV10-3 CAISDRGHYGYTF TGTGCCATCAGTGACCGAGGGCACTATGGCTACACCTTC
TRBJ2-3 TRBD2 few TRBV4-3 CASSQDAGRADTQYF TGCGCCAGCAGCCAAGATGCCGGGAGGGCAGATACGCAGTATTTT
TRBJ2-5 NA NA TRBV21-1 CASSGLGLGGETQYF TGTGCCAGCAGCGGTCTAGGTCTAGGCGGAGAGACCCAGTACTTC
TRBJ2-1 TRBD2 few TRBV29-1 CSVAPSLAERNNEQFF TGCAGCGTTGCCCCCTCTCTAGCGGAGAGGAACAATGAGCAGTTCTTC
TRBJ2-2 TRBD2 few TRBV19 CASSIGGLAATGELFF TGTGCCAGTAGTATAGGCGGACTAGCGGCTACCGGGGAGCTGTTTTTT
TRBJ2-1 NA NA TRBV29-1 CSVGFLAAIRDEQFF TGCAGCGTTGGGTTCCTGGCAGCCATTAGGGATGAGCAGTTCTTC
TRBJ1-2 TRBD1 NA TRBV7-2 CASSFDRGRSYTF TGTGCCAGCAGCTTCGACAGGGGACGGAGCTACACCTTC
TRBJ2-1 TRBD2 many TRBV10-3 CAITWTSGTAYNEQFF TGTGCCATCACCTGGACTAGCGGGACTGCCTACAATGAGCAGTTCTTC
TRBJ2-2 NA many TRBV5-1 CASSYRSGAVGELFF TGCGCCAGCAGCTATCGGTCGGGAGCGGTCGGGGAGCTGTTTTTT
TRBJ1-1 NA few TRBV7-2 CASSFTGDTEAFF TGTGCCAGCAGCTTTACGGGGGACACTGAAGCTTTCTTT
TRBJ1-6 TRBD1 NA TRBV13 CASSERRTGGSPLHF TGTGCCAGCAGCGAGAGGAGGACAGGGGGTTCACCCCTCCACTTT
TRBJ2-5 TRBD2 few TRBV20-1 CSASAGTSGEETQYF TGCAGTGCTTCCGCCGGGACTAGCGGAGAAGAGACCCAGTACTTC
TRBJ2-1 NA many TRBV7-9 CASSLETYNEQFF TGTGCCAGCAGCTTAGAGACCTACAATGAGCAGTTCTTC
TRBJ2-1 NA many TRBV29-1 CSVALTGVQRARRFNEQFF TGCAGCGTTGCCCTGACGGGAGTCCAGCGGGCCCGACGATTCAATGAGCAGTTCTTC
TRBJ2-5 TRBD1 NA TRBV7-9 CASSSIRQGWETQYF TGTGCCAGCAGCTCGATCAGACAGGGATGGGAGACCCAGTACTTC
TRBJ2-7 TRBD2 NA TRBV2 CAGSPSGIHYEQYF TGTGCCGGTAGTCCTAGCGGAATACACTACGAGCAGTACTTC
TRBJ2-3 NA few TRBV5-1 CASSLAPPTDTQYF TGCGCCAGCAGCCTAGCGCCCCCCACAGATACGCAGTATTTT
TRBJ1-4 TRBD1 NA TRBV7-8 CASSRRGRGEGLFF TGTGCCAGCAGCCGCCGAGGCAGGGGGGAAGGACTGTTTTTT
TRBJ2-7 NA NA TRBV6-2/TRBV6-3 CASNHREQYF TGTGCCAGCAATCACAGGGAGCAGTACTTC
TRBJ2-1 NA NA TRBV7-2 CARSDTGLSYNEQFF TGTGCCAGAAGCGACACGGGGCTCTCCTACAATGAGCAGTTCTTC
TRBJ2-5 TRBD1 NA TRBV10-3 CAISGETGMETQYF TGTGCCATCAGTGGGGAGACAGGGATGGAGACCCAGTACTTC
TRBJ2-5 NA NA TRBV12-3/TRBV12-4 CASSWGSPETQYF TGTGCCAGCAGTTGGGGTTCCCCAGAGACCCAGTACTTC